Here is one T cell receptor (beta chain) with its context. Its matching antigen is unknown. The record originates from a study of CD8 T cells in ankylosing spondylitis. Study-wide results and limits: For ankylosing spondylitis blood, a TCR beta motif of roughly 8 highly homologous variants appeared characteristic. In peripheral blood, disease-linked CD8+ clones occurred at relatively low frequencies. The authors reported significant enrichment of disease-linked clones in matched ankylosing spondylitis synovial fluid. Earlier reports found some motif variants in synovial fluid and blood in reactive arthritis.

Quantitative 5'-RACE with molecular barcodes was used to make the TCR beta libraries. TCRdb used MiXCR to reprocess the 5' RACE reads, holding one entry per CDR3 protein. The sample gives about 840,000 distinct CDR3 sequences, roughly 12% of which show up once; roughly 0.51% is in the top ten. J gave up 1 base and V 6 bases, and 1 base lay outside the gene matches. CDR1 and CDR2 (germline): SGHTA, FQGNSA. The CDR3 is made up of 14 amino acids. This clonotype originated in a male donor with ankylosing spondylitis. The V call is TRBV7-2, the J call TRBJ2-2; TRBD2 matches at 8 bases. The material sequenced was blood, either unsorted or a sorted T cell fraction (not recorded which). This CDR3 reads CASRLAENTGELFF. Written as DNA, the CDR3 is TGTGCCAGCAGACTAGCGGAGAACACCGGGGAGCTGTTTTTT.